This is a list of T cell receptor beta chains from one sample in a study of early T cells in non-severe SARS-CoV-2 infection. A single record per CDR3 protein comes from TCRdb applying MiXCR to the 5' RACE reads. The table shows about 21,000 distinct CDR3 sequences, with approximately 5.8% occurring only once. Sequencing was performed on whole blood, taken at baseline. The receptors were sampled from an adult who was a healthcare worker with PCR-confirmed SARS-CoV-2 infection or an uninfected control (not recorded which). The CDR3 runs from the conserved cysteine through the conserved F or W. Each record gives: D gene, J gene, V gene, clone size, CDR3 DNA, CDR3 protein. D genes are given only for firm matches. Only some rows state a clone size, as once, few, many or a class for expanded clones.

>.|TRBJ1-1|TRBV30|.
TGTGCCTGGAGTGTACAAACCGAAAGTGAAGCTTTCTTT
CAWSVQTESEAFF
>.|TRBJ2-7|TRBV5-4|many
TGTGCCAGCAGTAATCCGGGACACCTAACCTACGAGCAGTACTTC
CASSNPGHLTYEQYF
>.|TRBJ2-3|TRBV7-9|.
TGTGCCAGCAGCTTACAGGAGGATACGCAGTATTTT
CASSLQEDTQYF
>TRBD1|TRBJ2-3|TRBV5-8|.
TGTGCCAGCAGCTTGGACAGGGGGATCAGAGATACGCAGTATTTT
CASSLDRGIRDTQYF
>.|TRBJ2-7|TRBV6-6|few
TGTGCCAGCGGTTCTCTATACGAGCAGTACTTC
CASGSLYEQYF
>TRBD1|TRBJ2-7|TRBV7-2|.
TGTGCCAGCAGCTCCCGTAGACAGGGACGGAGATACGAGCAGTACTTC
CASSSRRQGRRYEQYF
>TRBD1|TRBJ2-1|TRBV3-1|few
TGTGCCAGCAGATCCCCCGGGACAGGGGTCTATGAGCAGTTCTTC
CASRSPGTGVYEQFF
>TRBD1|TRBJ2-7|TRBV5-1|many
TGCGCCAGCAGCTTAACCGCCCGGGACAGGGGGTCCGAGCAGTACTTC
CASSLTARDRGSEQYF
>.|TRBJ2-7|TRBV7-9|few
TGTGCCAGCAGCTTAAGTACCTATTCCTACGAGCAGTACTTC
CASSLSTYSYEQYF
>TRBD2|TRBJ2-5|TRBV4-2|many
TGTGCCAGCAGCCTCCACATCCGCGGACTAGCGCAAGAGACCCAGTACTTC
CASSLHIRGLAQETQYF
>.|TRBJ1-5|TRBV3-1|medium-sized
TGTGCCAGCAGCCAAGATTCACGGGTCTCTCAGCCCCAGCATTTT
CASSQDSRVSQPQHF
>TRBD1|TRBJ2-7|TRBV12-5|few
TGTGCTAGTGGGGCTACAGGGGTCTACGAGCAGTACTTC
CASGATGVYEQYF
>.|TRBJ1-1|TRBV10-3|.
TGTGCCATCAGTGAGAGGACAGCCTCTGAAGCTTTCTTT
CAISERTASEAFF
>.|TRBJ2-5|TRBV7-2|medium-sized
TGTGCCAGCATTGAGGGCAGCGCACAAGAGACCCAGTACTTC
CASIEGSAQETQYF
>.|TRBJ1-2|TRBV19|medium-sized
TGTGCCAGTAGTGTTACGAGGGACGCGGCTGGCTACACCTTC
CASSVTRDAAGYTF
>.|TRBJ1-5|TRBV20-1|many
TGCAGTGCTAGAGGATCACCTAATCAGCCCCAGCATTTT
CSARGSPNQPQHF
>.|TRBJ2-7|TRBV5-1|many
TGCGCCAGCAGCTTGGTAGGCACCTACGAGCAGTACTTC
CASSLVGTYEQYF